The T cell receptor beta chain under discussion was sequenced for a study of blood T cell repertoires in COVID-19. Study as a whole: Acute-phase and convalescent COVID-19 samples originated in the United States, Italy and Spain. T cells, B-cell-depleted T cells, or PBMCs supplied cDNA or gDNA.

V gave up 2 bases and J gave up 6 bases; unmatched junction bases: 21. CDR1 is SGDLS and CDR2 is YYNGEE in the germline V gene. CDR3 length equals 20 residues. As processed by the authors: Scientists estimated how many nucleated cells there were by amplifying reference gene primers. The data were produced by immunoSEQ multiplex PCR, yet TCRdb's version contains in-frame clones alone and is incomplete. That table furnishes V, J and clone size, whereas the DNA furnished D and trimming. The table records some 95,000 clones, about three quarters of them present only once. Source material: peripheral blood. This TCR was recovered from a man in his 70s with acute or convalescent COVID-19. The J gene is TRBJ2-7, the V gene TRBV9, with 12 bases fitting TRBD1. The CDR3 sequence is CASSVLTRDRGPSLLIEQYF. The CDR3 region has the DNA TGTGCCAGCAGCGTCCTGACCCGGGACAGGGGGCCCTCCCTCCTGATCGAGCAGTACTTC.